One sample yielded the 31 T cell receptor gamma chains listed below, sequenced in a study of gamma-delta chains in newborns, infants, children. TCRdb ran CATT on the reads. Of about 740 gamma-chain clones listed, 1.9% were seen once; the top ten hold 11% to 15%. The sequenced sample consisted of blood. The receptor source for this set is a child who was a newborn, infant or young child, either healthy, febrile or measles-vaccinated (not recorded which).

This clone is medium-sized by share. This chain joins TRGV5 and TRGJ1 or TRGJ2. With 3 bases clipped from V and 10 bases from J, the junction kept 9 bases outside the gene matches. The CDR3 runs to 12 residues. CDR1 is VINAFY and CDR2 is YDVSNSKD in the germline V gene. CDR3: CATWDGRGKKLF. The CDR3 coding sequence is TGTGCCACCTGGGACGGGCGGGGAAAGAAACTCTTT.

This clone is termed large (0.1 to 1%). Other DNA sequences from this sample encode an identical CDR3 as well. V gene TRGV9 combines with J gene TRGJ1 or TRGJ2. The trim removed 5 bases at V and 0 bases at J, leaving 4 bases unmatched. Looked up from germline, CDR1 is GITISATS and CDR2 is ISYDGTV (reference sequence). This CDR3 region has 13 residues. The CDR3 DNA follows: TGTGCCTTGTGGGTCCCGAATTATTATAAGAAACTCTTT. Protein sequence: CALWVPNYYKKLF.

This clone was recorded a few times. Possible read error: a much larger clone is one base away. This chain links TRGV3 with TRGJP2. The CDR3 sequence is 15 residues long. The germline V gene encodes CDR1 VTNTFY and CDR2 YDVSTARD (reference sequence). V gave up 3 bases and J gave up 0 bases; unmatched junction bases: 4. CDR3 residues: CATWDGHSSDWIKTF. The CDR3 region has the DNA TGTGCCACCTGGGACGGGCATAGTAGTGATTGGATCAAGACGTTT.

This clone counts as large (0.1 to 1%). Other DNA variants within this sample encode the same CDR3. The chain links TRGV9 to TRGJP. V gave up 0 bases and J gave up 4 bases; unmatched junction bases: 0. Looked up from germline, CDR1 is GITISATS and CDR2 is ISYDGTV (reference sequence). There are 16 residues in the CDR3. The CDR3: CALWEVQELGKKIKVF. DNA for the CDR3: TGTGCCTTGTGGGAGGTGCAAGAGTTGGGCAAAAAAATCAAGGTATTT.

This clone was recorded a few times. Just one base apart from a much larger clone, this may be a read error. The V gene is TRGV2, the J gene TRGJ1 or TRGJ2. The germline gives CDR1 EGSNGY, CDR2 YDSYNSKV. The CDR3 runs 12 residues. The CDR3 DNA reads TGTGCTACCTGGGACAGGCCTTATAAGAAACTCTTT. This translates into CATWDRPYKKLF.

This clone turned up a few times. Only one base separates this from a far larger clonotype, so it likely reflects a read error. The V and J genes are TRGV3 and TRGJP2. Per the germline V gene, CDR1 is VTNTFY and CDR2 is YDVSTARD (reference sequence). The CDR3 contains 16 residues. CDR3 nucleotides: TGTGCCACCTGGGATTCGCCGTATAGTAGTGATTGGATCGAGACGTTT. Its translation: CATWDSPYSSDWIETF.

In regard to this clone: This DNA's translation differs at residue 3 from TCRdb's protein, which comes from a much larger clone; a read error is likely, and the protein shown is translated from the DNA. The chain is built from TRGV9 and TRGJ1 or TRGJ2. Germline values: CDR1 GITISATS, CDR2 ISYDGTV (reference sequence). The CDR3 is 12 residues long. The CDR3 DNA is TGTGCCTGGTGGGACTCAGGTTATAAGAAACTCTTT. Encoded protein: CAWWDSGYKKLF.

Sample share makes this clone large. The chain has TRGV4 and TRGJP1. Germline V gene sequence: CDR1 EGSTGY, CDR2 YDSYTSSV. CDR3 length: 15 residues. V lost 6 bases to trimming and J lost 1 base; unmatched junction nucleotides: 8. The CDR3 region has the DNA TGTGCCACCTGGTCAGAGGTTACCACTGGTTGGTTCAAGATATTT. This translates into CATWSEVTTGWFKIF.

This clone came up a few times. A read error likely explains this, since a far larger clone differs by one base. The J gene is TRGJ1 or TRGJ2, the V gene TRGV9. Trimming cost V 0 bases and J 10 bases; bases outside gene matches: 6. Germline CDR1 is GITISATS and CDR2 is ISYDGTV (reference sequence). This CDR3 has 12 residues. The CDR3 region is CALWEVYPKKLF. CDR3 bases: TGTGCCTTGTGGGAGGTGTACCCAAAGAAACTCTTT.

In its sample, this clone was seen a few times. With a much larger clone just one base away, this may be a read error. V and J are TRGV8 and TRGJP. The CDR3 has 16 residues. Germline CDR1 is VENAVY and CDR2 is YDSYNSRV. Written as DNA, the CDR3 is TGTGCCACCTGGGATTCCCAAGAGTTGGGCAAAAAAATCAGGGTATTT. Protein sequence: CATWDSQELGKKIRVF.

A few counts support this clone. TCRdb pairs this DNA with a much larger clone's protein that differs at residue 9, likely a read error; the protein shown was translated from the DNA. The rearrangement uses TRGV9 and TRGJP. The CDR3 spans 13 residues. Germline loops: CDR1 GITISATS, CDR2 ISYDGTV (reference sequence). CDR3 in DNA: TGTGCCCCTGCCGAGTTGGGCAAAGAAATCAAGGTATTT. It yields the protein CAPAELGKEIKVF.

Sample share makes this clone large (0.1 to 1%). Here the CDR3 reads CATWDSKKLF. CDR3 coding DNA: TGTGCCACCTGGGACAGTAAGAAACTCTTT. The gene calls are TRGV3 and TRGJ1 or TRGJ2. This CDR3 comprises 10 residues. CDR1 and CDR2 (germline): VTNTFY, YDVSTARD (reference sequence). J was trimmed by 9 bases and V by 1 base; bases with no gene match: 0.

Turning to this clone: The protein in TCRdb stems from a much larger clone and differs at residue 3 from this DNA's translation, likely a read error; here the protein is translated from the DNA. The chain is built from TRGV9 and TRGJ1 or TRGJ2. The CDR3 spans 12 residues. CDR1 and CDR2 (germline): GITISATS, ISYDGTV (reference sequence). CDR3 region: CASWDSGYKKLF. In DNA, the CDR3 is TGTGCCTCGTGGGACTCAGGTTATAAGAAACTCTTT.

Note on this clone: A far larger clone is a single base away, which makes a read error likely. At the DNA level, this CDR3 is encoded by other sequences in the same sample as well. The V and J genes are TRGV9 and TRGJ1 or TRGJ2. The CDR3 runs to 13 residues. J was trimmed by 7 bases and V by 2 bases; bases with no gene match: 8. Germline loops: CDR1 GITISATS, CDR2 ISYDGTV (reference sequence). CDR3 sequence (DNA): TGTGCCTTGTGGGAGGCAGAGTACTATAAGAAACTCTTT. Residues: CALWEAEYYKKLF.

As for this clone: A far larger clone is one base from this, pointing to a likely read error. The chain combines TRGV2 with TRGJ1 or TRGJ2. Germline CDR1 reads EGSNGY; CDR2 reads YDSYNSKV. This CDR3 region has 14 residues. The CDR3 spells CANWDRTNYYKKLF. DNA of the CDR3: TGTGCCAACTGGGACAGAACGAATTATTATAAGAAACTCTTT.

A word on this clone: TCRdb shows a much larger clone's protein in place of this DNA's translation, and the two differ at residue 9, likely through a read error; the protein shown is translated from the DNA. The genes are TRGV4 and TRGJ1 or TRGJ2. This CDR3 is built from 12 residues. In germline, CDR1 is EGSTGY, CDR2 YDSYTSSV. CDR3 DNA: TGTGCCACCTGGGATGGTCGTTATGAGAAACTCTTT. Protein sequence: CATWDGRYEKLF.

There are a few counts of this clone. A single base separates this from a much larger clone, so it may be a read error. This rearrangement joins TRGV2 to TRGJP1. The V gene's germline CDR1 is EGSNGY and CDR2 YDSYNSKV. This CDR3 has 18 amino acids. The CDR3 loop is CATWDGPSRYTTGWLKIF. The DNA for the CDR3 is TGTGCCACCTGGGACGGGCCTAGTCGATATACCACTGGTTGGCTCAAGATATTT.

This clone was counted a few times. This clone may be a read error of a much larger clone one base away. The chain links TRGV5 to TRGJP2. Looked up from germline, CDR1 is VINAFY and CDR2 is YDVSNSKD. The CDR3 has 16 amino acids. CDR3 loop: CATGDRPGGSDWIKTF. The DNA of the CDR3 is TGTGCCACCGGGGACAGGCCGGGGGGAAGTGATTGGATCAAGACGTTT.

This clone was seen more than once but under ten times. The chain couples TRGV3 to TRGJ1 or TRGJ2. V lost 0 bases, J lost 5 bases, and 7 bases stayed unmatched. CDR1 and CDR2 (germline): VTNTFY, YDVSTARD (reference sequence). The CDR3 has 14 residues. This CDR3 is CATWDRPPHYKKLF. The CDR3 DNA is TGTGCCACCTGGGACAGGCCCCCCCATTATAAGAAACTCTTT.

This clone turned up a few times. The protein TCRdb lists belongs to a much larger clone and differs from this DNA's translation at residue 10, which points to a read error; the protein shown is made from the DNA. The rearrangement links TRGV8 to TRGJ1 or TRGJ2. The length of the CDR3 is 13 residues. Per the germline V gene, CDR1 is VENAVY and CDR2 is YDSYNSRV. CDR3 sequence reads: CATWDRPEYTKLF. The CDR3 DNA reads as TGTGCCACCTGGGATAGGCCTGAATATACGAAACTCTTT.

As concerns this clone: A read error may explain this, as a much larger clone is one base away. The CDR3: CATRDVRRKLF. DNA of the CDR3: TGTGCCACCCGGGATGTACGGAGGAAACTCTTT. The rearrangement links TRGV4 to TRGJ1 or TRGJ2. The CDR3 contains 11 residues. Germline CDR1 and CDR2: EGSTGY and YDSYTSSV.

This clone appeared a few times. The TCRdb protein comes from a much larger clone and disagrees with this DNA's translation at residue 5, likely due to a read error; the protein given here is derived from the DNA. The chain employs TRGV4 and TRGJP2. CDR1 is EGSTGY and CDR2 is YDSYTSSV in the germline V gene. This CDR3 has 14 residues. With V trimmed by 9 bases and J by 0 bases, 7 bases remained unmatched. CDR3 coding DNA: TGTGCCACCCGCAATTATAGTAGTGATTGGATCAAGACGTTT. This translates into CATRNYSSDWIKTF.

To note about this clone: A far larger clone is one nucleotide away, so this likely arose from a read error. This specimen includes other DNA sequences encoding the same CDR3. The chain links TRGV4 to TRGJ1 or TRGJ2. With 1 base clipped from V and 4 bases from J, the junction kept 4 bases outside the gene matches. This CDR3 spans 13 amino acids. The germline CDR1 and CDR2 sequences are EGSTGY and YDSYTSSV. CDR3: CATWDGLYYKKLF. The CDR3 region has the DNA TGTGCCACCTGGGATGGACTGTATTATAAGAAACTCTTT.

As for this clone: The amino acid sequence in TCRdb belongs to a much larger clone and departs from this DNA's translation at residue 10, likely a sequencing read error; the sequence shown is translated from the DNA. CDR3 DNA sequence: TGTGCCACCTGGGACCGAAATTATTATAGGAAACTCTTT. As protein: CATWDRNYYRKLF. The chain recombines TRGV4 with TRGJ1 or TRGJ2. Germline V lookup: CDR1 EGSTGY, CDR2 YDSYTSSV. This CDR3 comprises 13 residues.

This clone counts as large. The chain recombines TRGV4 with TRGJ1 or TRGJ2. This CDR3 has 16 residues. Germline CDR1 EGSTGY, CDR2 YDSYTSSV. V shed 0 bases and J 3 bases; nucleotides not matched to a gene: 11. This CDR3 is CATWDGAWGSYYKKLF. The CDR3 nucleotides are TGTGCCACCTGGGATGGGGCCTGGGGTTCTTATTATAAGAAACTCTTT.

This clone was observed a few times. TCRdb shows a much larger clone's protein in place of this DNA's translation, and the two differ at residue 8, likely through a read error; the protein shown is translated from the DNA. This chain joins TRGV9 and TRGJP1. CDR3 size: 14 residues. CDR1 is GITISATS, CDR2 ISYDGTV, per germline (reference sequence). The DNA of the CDR3 is TGTGCCTTGTGGTGTCATACCAATGGTTGGTTCAAGATATTT. As protein: CALWCHTNGWFKIF.

This clone has only a few counts. The protein held in TCRdb is that of a much larger clone and does not match this DNA's translation at residue 11, likely because of a read error; the protein shown is translated from the DNA. This rearrangement joins TRGV4 to TRGJP2. The CDR3 sequence is 14 residues long. Germline assignment: CDR1 EGSTGY and CDR2 YDSYTSSV. CDR3 loop: CATWHYSSDWVKTF. CDR3 coding DNA: TGTGCCACCTGGCATTATAGTAGTGATTGGGTCAAGACGTTT.

In this sample, this clone turned up a few times. One base away lies a much larger clone, so this may be a sequencing read error. The same CDR3 can be traced to other DNA sequences in this sample. The chain recombines TRGV4 with TRGJ1 or TRGJ2. The CDR3 spans 15 residues. Trimming removed 1 base from V and 2 bases from J; junction bases left unmatched: 8. Looked up from germline, CDR1 is EGSTGY and CDR2 is YDSYTSSV. In nucleotides, the CDR3 is TGTGCCACCTGGGATGGACCGGAGGATTATTATAAGAAACTCTTT. Its translation: CATWDGPEDYYKKLF.

This clone was recorded a few times. The protein TCRdb gives is from a much larger clone and does not agree with this DNA's translation at residue 4, likely a read error; the protein shown here comes from the DNA. This chain connects TRGV9 to TRGJ1 or TRGJ2. Germline V lookup: CDR1 GITISATS, CDR2 ISYDGTV (reference sequence). The CDR3 totals 13 residues. Here the CDR3 reads CALREAANYKKLF. CDR3 DNA: TGTGCCTTGCGGGAGGCCGCGAATTATAAGAAACTCTTT.

Comment on this clone: A read error is likely here: a far larger clone is one base away. The sample holds other DNA sequences that translate to the same CDR3. The chain joins TRGV8 to TRGJ1 or TRGJ2. The CDR3 length is 11 residues. Germline CDR1 reads VENAVY; CDR2 reads YDSYNSRV. The CDR3 is CATWDYYKKLF. The CDR3, as DNA: TGTGCAACCTGGGACTATTATAAGAAACTCTTT.

The chain couples TRGV9 to TRGJP. Germline CDR1 reads GITISATS; CDR2 reads ISYDGTV (reference sequence). J gave up 4 bases and V 2 bases, and 2 bases lay outside the gene matches. The CDR3 extends over 16 amino acids. CDR3 in amino acids: CALWEGQELGKKIKVF. The CDR3 nucleotides are TGTGCCTTGTGGGAGGGTCAAGAGTTGGGCAAAAAAATCAAGGTATTT.